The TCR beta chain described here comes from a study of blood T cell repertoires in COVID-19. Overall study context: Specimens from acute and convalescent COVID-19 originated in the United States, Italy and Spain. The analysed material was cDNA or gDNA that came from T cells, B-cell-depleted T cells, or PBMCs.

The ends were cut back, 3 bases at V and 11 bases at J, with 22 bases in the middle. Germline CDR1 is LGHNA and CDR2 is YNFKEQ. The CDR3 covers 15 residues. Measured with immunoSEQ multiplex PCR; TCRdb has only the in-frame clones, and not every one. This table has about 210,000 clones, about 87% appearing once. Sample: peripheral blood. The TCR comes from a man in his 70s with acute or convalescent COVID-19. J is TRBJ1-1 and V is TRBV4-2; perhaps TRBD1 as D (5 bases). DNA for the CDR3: TGTGCCAGCAGCCAGGGGGACCGGGACTCACCGCATGCTTTCTTT. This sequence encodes CASSQGDRDSPHAFF.